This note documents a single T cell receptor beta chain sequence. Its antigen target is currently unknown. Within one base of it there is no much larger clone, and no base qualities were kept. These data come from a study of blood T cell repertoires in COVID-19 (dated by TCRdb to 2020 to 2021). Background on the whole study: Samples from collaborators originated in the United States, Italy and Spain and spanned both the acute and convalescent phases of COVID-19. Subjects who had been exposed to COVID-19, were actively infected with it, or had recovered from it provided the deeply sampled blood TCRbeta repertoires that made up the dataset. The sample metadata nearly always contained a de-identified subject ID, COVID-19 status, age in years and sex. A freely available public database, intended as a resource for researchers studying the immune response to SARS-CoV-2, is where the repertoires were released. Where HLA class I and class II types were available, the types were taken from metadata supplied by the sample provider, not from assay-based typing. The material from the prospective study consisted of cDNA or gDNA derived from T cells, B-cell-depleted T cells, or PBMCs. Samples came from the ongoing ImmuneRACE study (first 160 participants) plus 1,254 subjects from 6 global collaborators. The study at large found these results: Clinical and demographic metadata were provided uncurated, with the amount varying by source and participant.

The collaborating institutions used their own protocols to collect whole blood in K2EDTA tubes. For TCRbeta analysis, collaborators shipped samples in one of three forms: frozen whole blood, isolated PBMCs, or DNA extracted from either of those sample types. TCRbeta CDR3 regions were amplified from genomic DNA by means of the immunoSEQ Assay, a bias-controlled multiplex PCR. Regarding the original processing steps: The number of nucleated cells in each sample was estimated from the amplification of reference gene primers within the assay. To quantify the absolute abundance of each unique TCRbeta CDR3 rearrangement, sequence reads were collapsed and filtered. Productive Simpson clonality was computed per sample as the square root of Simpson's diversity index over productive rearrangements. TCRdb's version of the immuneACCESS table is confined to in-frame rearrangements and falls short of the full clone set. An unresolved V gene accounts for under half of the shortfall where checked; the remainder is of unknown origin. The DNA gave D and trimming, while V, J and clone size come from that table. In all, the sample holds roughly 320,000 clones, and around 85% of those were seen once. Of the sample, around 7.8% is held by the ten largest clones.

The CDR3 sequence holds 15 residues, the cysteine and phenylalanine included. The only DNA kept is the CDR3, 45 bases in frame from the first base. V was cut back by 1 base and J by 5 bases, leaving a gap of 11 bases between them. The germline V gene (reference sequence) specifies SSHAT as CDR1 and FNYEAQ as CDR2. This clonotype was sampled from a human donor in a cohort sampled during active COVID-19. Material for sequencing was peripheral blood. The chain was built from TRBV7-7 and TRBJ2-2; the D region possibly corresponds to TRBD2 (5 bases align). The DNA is TGTGCCAGCAGCTTAGGATTGTCGGGGACCGGGGAGCTGTTTTTT. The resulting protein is CASSLGLSGTGELFF.